Below, one TCR beta chain is given with its context. The sample belongs to a study of technical replicates of blood from several donors. Generated by immunoSEQ multiplex PCR, the TCRdb table keeps only in-frame clones and is missing some. The sample yields some 11,000 clones, 94% seen once. This CDR3 has 17 residues. In germline, CDR1 is SGHDT, CDR2 YYEEEE. V dropped 1 base and J dropped 0 bases, with 11 bases sitting between them. The sample taken for sequencing was PBMCs. The chain joins TRBV5-6 to TRBJ2-6, with D possibly being TRBD2 (5 bases). The sequence was obtained from a human donor in good health. CDR3 sequence: CASSLFAGPSGANVLTF. CDR3 bases: TGTGCCAGCAGCTTGTTTGCGGGCCCCTCTGGGGCCAACGTCCTGACTTTC.